This record looks at one T cell receptor (beta chain) sequence and its context. Its antigen is undetermined. The sample belongs to a study of cytomegalovirus exposure and HLA in healthy donors. Overall study findings and caveats: Versus the roughly 700-donor mean, an Asian-associated ancestry cluster reportedly showed fewer N-insertions in a later analysis. The study carried out a later analysis of TCR beta sequences. It associated around 17,000 of them with specific HLA alleles at a false discovery rate of 0.05. Most of the TCR beta V segments (in an earlier analysis) were productive either about 87% or about 30% of the time.

Donors likely had unrecorded immune exposures despite being nominally healthy when sampled. This PCR relied on a set of 60 Vbeta primers and 13 Jbeta primers. Here immunoSEQ multiplex PCR was the method, and the copy in TCRdb shows in-frame clones only, minus some. The table has over 100,000 clones, 65% to 90% seen once; the top ten hold around 2.1%. This CDR3 is built from 12 residues. Germline CDR1 MDHEN, CDR2 SYDVKM. Trimming removed 3 bases from V and 3 bases from J, with 3 bases in between. The sequenced sample was PBMCs. This chain uses TRBV28 with TRBJ1-3; the D is unclear. This clonotype originated in a woman in her thirties in good health and CMV-seronegative. CDR3 DNA sequence: TGTGCCAGCAGTTTTAGTGGAAACACCATATATTTT. This sequence encodes CASSFSGNTIYF.